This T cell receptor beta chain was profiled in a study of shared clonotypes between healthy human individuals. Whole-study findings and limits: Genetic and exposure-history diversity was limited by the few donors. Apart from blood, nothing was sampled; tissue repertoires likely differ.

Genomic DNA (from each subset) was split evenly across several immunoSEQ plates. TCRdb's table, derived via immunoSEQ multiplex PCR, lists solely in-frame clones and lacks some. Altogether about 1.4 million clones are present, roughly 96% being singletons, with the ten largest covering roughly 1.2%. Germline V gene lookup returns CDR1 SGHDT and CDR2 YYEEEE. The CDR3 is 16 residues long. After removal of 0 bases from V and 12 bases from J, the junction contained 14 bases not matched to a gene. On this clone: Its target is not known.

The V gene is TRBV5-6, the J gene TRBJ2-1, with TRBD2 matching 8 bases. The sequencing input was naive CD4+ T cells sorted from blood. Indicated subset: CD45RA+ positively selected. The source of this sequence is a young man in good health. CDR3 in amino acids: CASSLGRGGTLVGQFF. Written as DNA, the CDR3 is TGTGCCAGCAGCTTGGGTCGCGGGGGGACTTTAGTAGGGCAGTTCTTC.